This T cell receptor (beta chain) was found in a study of T cells in Graves' hyperthyroidism and ophthalmopathy. Findings of the study overall: Most thyroid-expanded clonotypes above 0.001 were also found in blood.

It was considered stable Graves' hyperthyroidism when ophthalmopathy did not progress within 18 months. Diagnoses used clinical symptoms, serum thyroxine and TRAb, thyroid ultrasound and orbital computed tomography. PBMCs were collected from an approximately 9.5 ml volume of fresh peripheral blood. The V gene's germline CDR1 is ENHRY and CDR2 SYGVKD. Trimming removed 4 bases from V and 2 bases from J; junction bases left unmatched: 3. This CDR3 region has 15 residues. This clonotype has a count of ten or more. Its specificity is not known. Amplified regions were TCR beta CDR3 sequences from RNA transcripts. When the TCR CDR3 underwent first-round RT-PCR, the HTBI primer set was used. TCRdb re-derived calls from the multiplex PCR reads in MiXCR, one entry per CDR3 protein. The sample has 350,000 to 400,000 distinct CDR3 sequences, approximately 15% seen once.

Sequenced input: blood. The TCR originated in a woman in her sixties with Graves' hyperthyroidism. The chain joins TRBV10-3 to TRBJ2-3; 10 nucleotides agree with TRBD2. CDR3 DNA: TGTGCCATCAGTGGAGCGGGAGGGCCCACAGATACGCAGTATTTT. It codes for CAISGAGGPTDTQYF.